This T cell receptor (beta chain) originates from a study of CD8+CD57+ T cells in acquired aplastic anemia. The study profiled TCR beta VDJ and CDR3 using genomic DNA as template. Each CDR3 protein is one row after TCRdb ran MiXCR on the reads. This sample yields more than 45,000 distinct CDR3 sequences, of which roughly three fifths are seen a single time; less than 20% belongs to the top ten. It was patients with CD8+CD57+ cell expansion by flow cytometry who were chosen for sequencing. Germline V gene lookup returns CDR1 MNHNS and CDR2 SASEGT. There are 14 residues in the CDR3. V lost 8 bases and J lost 1, with 15 bases in between.

What was sequenced was sorted CD4+, CD8+, or CD8+CD57+ T cells (not recorded which) from PBMCs. The chain has TRBV6-1 and TRBJ2-7, with a weak D call TRBD1 (7 bases). This receptor was taken from a human donor with aplastic anemia. As DNA, the CDR3 is TGTGCCAGCGGAGGGACAGCCTTTTCCTACGAGCAGTACTTC. Translation: CASGGTAFSYEQYF.